This record covers a single T cell receptor beta chain. No antigen is known for it. This specimen belongs to a study of cytomegalovirus exposure and HLA in healthy donors. The V and J ends lost 3 bases and 2 bases respectively, with 9 bases between them. The CDR3 consists of 13 residues. Per germline, CDR1 SGHDT and CDR2 YYEEEE. Study-wide points: Some V segments could not be told apart, so they were left out, TRBV6-2 and TRBV6-3 among them. A later analysis by the authors found several of the most significant clusters apparently linked to common viral pathogens. Most observed TCR sequences were rare, whereas some public TCRs were detected in many donors.

Use of 60 Vbeta and 13 Jbeta primers characterized the PCR. This table comes from immunoSEQ multiplex PCR, and its TCRdb copy is limited to in-frame clones, with some not included. The repertoire holds tens of thousands of clones, approximately 74% seen once, with approximately 6% in the top ten. The sequence was obtained from a woman aged 45-65 years in good health and CMV-seropositive. The chain uses TRBV5-6 and TRBJ2-7; D gene unclear. Material: PBMCs. CDR3 sequence reads: CASSSTVTYEQYF. CDR3 bases: TGTGCCAGCAGCTCGACTGTGACCTACGAGCAGTACTTC.